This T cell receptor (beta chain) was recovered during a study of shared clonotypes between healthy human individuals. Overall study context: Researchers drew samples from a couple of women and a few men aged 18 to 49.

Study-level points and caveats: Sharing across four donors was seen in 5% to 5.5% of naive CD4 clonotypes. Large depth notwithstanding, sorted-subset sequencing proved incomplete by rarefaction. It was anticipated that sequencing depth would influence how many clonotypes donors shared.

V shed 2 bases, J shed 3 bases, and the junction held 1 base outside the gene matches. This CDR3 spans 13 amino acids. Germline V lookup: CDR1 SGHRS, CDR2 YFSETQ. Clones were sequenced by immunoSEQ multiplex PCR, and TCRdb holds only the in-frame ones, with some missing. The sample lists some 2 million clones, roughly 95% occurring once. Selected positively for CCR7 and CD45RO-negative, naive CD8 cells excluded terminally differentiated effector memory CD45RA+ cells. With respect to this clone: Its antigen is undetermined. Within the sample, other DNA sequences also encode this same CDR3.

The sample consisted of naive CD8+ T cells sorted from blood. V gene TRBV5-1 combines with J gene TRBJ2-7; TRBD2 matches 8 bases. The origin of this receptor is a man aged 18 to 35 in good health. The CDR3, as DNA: TGCGCCAGCAGCTTAACTAGCGGCTACGAGCAGTACTTC. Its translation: CASSLTSGYEQYF. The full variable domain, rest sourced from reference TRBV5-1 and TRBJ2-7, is KAGVTQTPRYLIKTRGQQVTLSCSPISGHRSVSWYQQTPGQGLQFLFEYFSETQRNKGNFPGRFSGRQFSNSRSEMNVSTLELGDSALYLCASSLTSGYEQYFGPGTRLTVT.